This T cell receptor (beta chain) was identified during a study of T cells in Graves' hyperthyroidism and ophthalmopathy. Study conclusions and caveats: The majority of expanded thyroid clonotypes above 0.001 also appeared in blood.

Stable Graves' hyperthyroidism denoted no ophthalmopathy progression over 18 months. On the basis of clinical symptoms, serum thyroxine and TRAb, thyroid ultrasound and orbital computed tomography, diagnoses were made. Fresh 10 ml peripheral blood yielded PBMCs. This clonotype has a count of ten or more. What it recognizes is unknown. Germline V gene sequence: CDR1 SNHLY, CDR2 FYNNEI. V was clipped by 10 bases and J by 10 bases, with 16 bases between them. The CDR3 spans 11 residues. Amplified TCR beta CDR3 regions derived from RNA transcripts. HTBI primers were used for first-round RT-PCR of the TCR CDR3. TCRdb passed the multiplex PCR reads through MiXCR, listing each CDR3 protein once. The repertoire includes under 650,000 distinct CDR3 sequences, 15% to 20% of them detected once, and around 3.9% sits in the top ten.

This receptor was obtained from a woman aged 25 to 39 with Graves' hyperthyroidism. Sample: blood. The chain combines TRBV2 with TRBJ1-1; D gene uncertain. The CDR3 reads CATETTGVAFF. CDR3 in DNA: TGTGCCACCGAAACTACCGGGGTAGCTTTCTTT. Combining the CDR3 with reference TRBV2 and TRBJ1-1 gives the whole variable domain EPEVTQTPSHQVTQMGQEVILRCVPISNHLYFYWYRQILGQKVEFLVSFYNNEISEKSEIFDDQFSVERPDGSNFTLKIRSTKLEDSAMYFCATETTGVAFFGQGTRLTVV.